The 20 T cell receptor beta chains below all came from one sample that was sequenced in a study of shared clonotypes between healthy human individuals. TCRdb's table, derived via immunoSEQ multiplex PCR, lists solely in-frame clones and lacks some. The sample lists over 2 million clones; 90% to 95% were seen once. The specimen was naive CD4+ T cells sorted from blood. Subset indicated: CD45RA+ positively selected. Receptors were obtained from a man younger than 35 in good health.

This clone was observed once. The CDR3 bases are TGTGCCAGCAGCTACCGGGGACTAGCGGGAGTAGATACGCAGTATTTT. As protein: CASSYRGLAGVDTQYF. V is TRBV7-2 and J is TRBJ2-3; 14 bases are a match to TRBD2. The CDR3 covers 16 residues. With V trimmed by 4 bases and J by 5 bases, 5 bases remained unmatched. CDR1 and CDR2 (germline): SGHTA, FQGNSA.

The genes are TRBV28 and TRBJ2-7; either TRBD1 or TRBD2 may supply D (5 bases each). The CDR3 length is 12 residues. Germline V gives CDR1 MDHEN, CDR2 SYDVKM. Trimming removed 3 bases at V and 9 bases at J, with 12 bases between. Here the CDR3 DNA reads TGTGCCAGCAGTTTTGGGACCAGGGTGCAGTACTTC. This encodes CASSFGTRVQYF.

This clone was observed a handful of times. The chain joins TRBV7-2 to TRBJ1-1; no clear D gene. V was clipped by 3 bases and J by 7 bases, with 21 bases between them. CDR1 SGHTA and CDR2 FQGNSA come from the germline V gene. The CDR3 length is 16 residues. The CDR3 reads CASSFLVGYNSFEAFF. Written as DNA, the CDR3 is TGTGCCAGCAGCTTTTTGGTGGGCTACAATAGCTTTGAAGCTTTCTTT. Combining the CDR3 with reference TRBV7-2 and TRBJ1-1 gives the whole variable domain GAGVSQSPSNKVTEKGKDVELRCDPISGHTALYWYRQSLGQGLEFLIYFQGNSAPDKSGLPSDRFSAERTGGSVSTLTIQRTQQEDSAVYLCASSFLVGYNSFEAFFGQGTRLTVV.

Details on this clone: Other DNA sequences in the same sample also yield this CDR3. The rearrangement joins TRBV30 to TRBJ1-2; tentative D call: TRBD1 (5 bases). This CDR3 has 15 residues. The V gene lost 0 bases and the J gene lost 0 bases, with 11 bases spanning the gap. From germline, CDR1 is GTSNPN and CDR2 SVGIG (reference sequence). CDR3 loop: CAWSVRGGTNYGYTF. The CDR3 region has the DNA TGTGCCTGGAGTGTACGTGGGGGAACTAACTATGGCTACACCTTC.

The chain joins TRBV25-1 to TRBJ2-2, with unresolved D. Germline CDR1 reads MGHDK; CDR2 reads SYGVNS. V was clipped by 4 bases and J by 1 base, with 13 bases between them. This CDR3 is 16 amino acids long. CDR3 nucleotide sequence: TGTGCCAGCAGTGTTCTTCCGGCGCAGAACACCGGGGAGCTGTTTTTT. Protein sequence: CASSVLPAQNTGELFF.

As to this clone: Other DNA sequences within the sample encode an identical CDR3. This chain uses TRBV30 with TRBJ2-1; D is unclear. Germline CDR1 is GTSNPN and CDR2 is SVGIG (reference sequence). Between the trimmed V and J ends, which lost 0 bases and 0 bases, there was a span of 3 bases. The CDR3 is 13 residues long. Here the CDR3 DNA reads TGTGCCTGGAGTGTAAACTCCTACAATGAGCAGTTCTTC. It translates to CAWSVNSYNEQFF.

V and J are TRBV11-2 and TRBJ2-1; D might be TRBD2 (5 bases). Germline loops: CDR1 SGHAT, CDR2 FQNNGV. This CDR3 has 15 amino acids. V was trimmed by 2 bases and J by 5 bases, leaving 13 bases between them. The chain's CDR3 is CASSLTDLAHNEQFF. CDR3 sequence (DNA): TGTGCCAGCAGCTTAACAGACCTAGCTCACAATGAGCAGTTCTTC.

This clone has more than one count but fewer than ten. This chain uses TRBV19 with TRBJ2-2, with D uncertain. This CDR3 comprises 12 residues. V shed 2 bases and J shed 3 bases, with 1 base lying between them. Per the germline V gene, CDR1 is LNHDA and CDR2 is SQIVND (reference sequence). The CDR3 protein is CASSIYTGELFF. CDR3 DNA: TGTGCCAGTAGTATATACACCGGGGAGCTGTTTTTT.

V and J are TRBV5-1 and TRBJ1-2, with TRBD1 as a possible D gene (5 bases). Trimming pared 7 bases from V and 2 bases from J, leaving 21 bases between. The CDR3 runs to 16 residues. Germline V gene sequence: CDR1 SGHRS, CDR2 YFSETQ. In DNA form, the CDR3 reads TGCGCCAGCCGCCTCGGGCAGGGAAATTTAAACTATGGCTACACCTTC. Amino acids: CASRLGQGNLNYGYTF.

The chain employs TRBV28 and TRBJ2-3; TRBD2 is a possible D gene (5 bases). V was shortened by 4 bases and J by 4 bases, with 18 bases between the two germline ends. The CDR3 totals 16 residues. Germline V gene sequence: CDR1 MDHEN, CDR2 SYDVKM. CDR3 DNA sequence: TGTGCCAGCAGTTCCTCGGCCGCGGGTATTGCAGATACGCAGTATTTT. Amino acids: CASSSSAAGIADTQYF.

The V and J genes are TRBV19 and TRBJ1-5; 8 positions match TRBD1. Germline V gene sequence: CDR1 LNHDA, CDR2 SQIVND (reference sequence). This CDR3 is built from 13 residues. J gave up 1 base and V 9 bases, and 2 bases lay outside the gene matches. DNA for the CDR3: TGTGCCAGCTCAGGGGGCAGCAATCAGCCCCAGCATTTT. Translation gives CASSGGSNQPQHF.

This chain uses TRBV5-1 with TRBJ2-7, with D tentatively TRBD2 (6 bases). The CDR3 is 13 amino acids. V lost 4 bases and J 6 bases, leaving 14 bases between the germline ends. Germline CDR1 SGHRS, CDR2 YFSETQ. The CDR3 sequence is CASSGDFGGEQYF. In nucleotides, the CDR3 is TGCGCCAGCAGCGGGGACTTCGGCGGCGAGCAGTACTTC.

The chain links TRBV6-6 to TRBJ2-1, with a possible D match to TRBD2 (5 bases). There are 16 residues in the CDR3. From germline, CDR1 is MNHNY and CDR2 SVGAGI (reference sequence). Deletions cut 0 bases from V and 12 bases from J, with 21 bases between. The CDR3 DNA is TGTGCCAGCAGTTACTCGTCCAGCGGCCAAAGGTATGGGCAGTTCTTC. Residues: CASSYSSSGQRYGQFF.

The chain recombines TRBV4-3 with TRBJ2-6; D ambiguous. Between the trimmed V and J ends, which lost 7 bases and 3 bases, there was a span of 7 bases. CDR3 length: 13 residues. The V gene's germline CDR1 is LGHNA and CDR2 YSLEER. CDR3 DNA: TGCGCCAGCACCGACTTTGGGGCCAACGTCCTGACTTTC. This sequence encodes CASTDFGANVLTF.

This clone occurred many times. V is TRBV7-9 and J is TRBJ2-7; weak D call: TRBD1 (5 bases). V lost 2 bases and J 3 bases, leaving 14 bases between the germline ends. The germline V gene has CDR1 SEHNR and CDR2 FQNEAQ (reference sequence). This CDR3 spans 15 amino acids. The CDR3 DNA is TGTGCCAGCAGCTTAATCCAGGGTATCAGCTACGAGCAGTACTTC. Its protein is CASSLIQGISYEQYF.

As regards this clone: The same CDR3 is also encoded by other DNA sequences in this sample. The rearrangement uses TRBV6-1 and TRBJ1-1; a possible D gene is TRBD1 (6 bases). The V and J ends lost 6 bases and 5 bases respectively, with 10 bases between them. Germline assignment: CDR1 MNHNS and CDR2 SASEGT. CDR3 length: 12 residues. DNA of the CDR3: TGTGCCAGCAGCAGGGGAGGAACTGAAGCTTTCTTT. Its translation: CASSRGGTEAFF.

The chain links TRBV7-2 to TRBJ2-2; D possibly corresponds to TRBD2 (6 bases). The V and J ends lost 0 bases and 1 base respectively, with 12 bases between them. The CDR3 covers 17 residues. Germline-derived CDR1 and CDR2 are SGHTA and FQGNSA. The CDR3 DNA follows: TGTGCCAGCAGCTTAGCACCCGGGACTCAGAACACCGGGGAGCTGTTTTTT. Translation gives CASSLAPGTQNTGELFF.

This clone showed up just once. The V and J genes are TRBV18 and TRBJ2-7; D uncertain. V was cut by 3 bases and J by 2 bases, with 20 bases left in between. The CDR3 spans 17 residues. CDR1 KGHSH and CDR2 LQKENI come from the germline V gene. The CDR3 reads CASSPQDGSLNPYEQYF. CDR3 in DNA: TGTGCCAGCTCACCTCAAGACGGGTCTCTAAACCCCTACGAGCAGTACTTC.

The rearrangement links TRBV5-6 to TRBJ1-6; TRBD1 matches at 8 bases. This CDR3 spans 18 amino acids. The germline V gene encodes CDR1 SGHDT and CDR2 YYEEEE. V lost 5 bases, J lost 8 bases, and 18 bases stayed unmatched. The CDR3 reads CASSFANWDRPLYSPLHF. CDR3 DNA: TGTGCCAGCAGTTTTGCTAACTGGGACAGGCCTTTGTATTCACCCCTCCACTTT.

V usage is TRBV7-2 and J usage is TRBJ2-1, with TRBD2 matching 9 bases. The junction had 4 bases not matched to a gene; V was cut back by 5 bases and J by 2 bases. CDR3 length: 15 amino acids. CDR1 SGHTA and CDR2 FQGNSA come from the germline V gene. CDR3 DNA sequence: TGTGCCAGCAGCGCGGGGACTAGCACCTACAATGAGCAGTTCTTC. Residues: CASSAGTSTYNEQFF.